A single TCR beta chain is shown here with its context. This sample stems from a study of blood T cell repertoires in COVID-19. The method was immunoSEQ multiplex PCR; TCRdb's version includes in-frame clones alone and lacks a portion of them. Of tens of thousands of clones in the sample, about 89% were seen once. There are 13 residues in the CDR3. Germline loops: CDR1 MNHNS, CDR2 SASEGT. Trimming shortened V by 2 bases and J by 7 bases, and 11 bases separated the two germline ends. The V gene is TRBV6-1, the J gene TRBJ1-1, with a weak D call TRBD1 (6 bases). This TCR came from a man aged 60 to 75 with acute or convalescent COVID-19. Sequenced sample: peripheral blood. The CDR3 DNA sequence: TGTGCCAGCAGTGAACGATCCAGGGGTGAAGCTTTCTTT. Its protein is CASSERSRGEAFF.